These T cell receptor beta chains were read from a single sample in a study of cytomegalovirus exposure and HLA in healthy donors. Data came from immunoSEQ multiplex PCR; TCRdb stores just in-frame clones and leaves some out. Seen here are about 160,000 clones, roughly 80% observed once, and the top ten hold 2% to 2.5%. The sequenced sample consisted of PBMCs. Every receptor here comes from a man aged 50-59 years in good health and CMV-seropositive. The CDR3 runs from the conserved cysteine through the conserved F or W. Each record gives: D gene, clone size, CDR3 length, J gene, V gene, CDR3 DNA, CDR3 protein. A D gene is named only where the DNA matches it firmly. Size values are once, few and many counts, or a class for expanded clones, and some rows have none.

d_call: TRBD2
clone_size: .
cdr3_length: 17
j_call: TRBJ2-6
v_call: TRBV4-2
cdr3_nt: TGTGCCAGCAGCCATAGCGGGGCCCGCTCTGGGGCCAACGTCCTGACTTTC
cdr3_aa: CASSHSGARSGANVLTF

d_call: .
clone_size: .
cdr3_length: 16
j_call: TRBJ1-5
v_call: TRBV6-6
cdr3_nt: TGTGCCAGCACCGAAACGGCCGCCAGTAGAGGTCAGCCCCAGCATTTT
cdr3_aa: CASTETAASRGQPQHF

d_call: .
clone_size: .
cdr3_length: 12
j_call: TRBJ2-5
v_call: TRBV7-9
cdr3_nt: TGTGCCAGCAGCTTATCCGGAGAGACCCAGTACTTC
cdr3_aa: CASSLSGETQYF

d_call: TRBD1
clone_size: .
cdr3_length: 13
j_call: TRBJ2-3
v_call: TRBV18
cdr3_nt: TGTGCCAGCTTGCAGACAGGGTTAGATACGCAGTATTTT
cdr3_aa: CASLQTGLDTQYF

d_call: TRBD1
clone_size: .
cdr3_length: 14
j_call: TRBJ1-2
v_call: TRBV19
cdr3_nt: TGTGCCAGTAGTATCCCGACAGGGGTCTATGGCTACACCTTC
cdr3_aa: CASSIPTGVYGYTF

d_call: .
clone_size: .
cdr3_length: 13
j_call: TRBJ1-2
v_call: TRBV2
cdr3_nt: TGTGCCAGCAGGGGGGACTTGGTGGGTGGCTACACCTTC
cdr3_aa: CASRGDLVGGYTF

d_call: .
clone_size: .
cdr3_length: 15
j_call: TRBJ1-1
v_call: TRBV6-1
cdr3_nt: TGTGCCAGCAGTGAAGCGTCAGGGTTGAACACTGAAGCTTTCTTT
cdr3_aa: CASSEASGLNTEAFF

d_call: TRBD1
clone_size: few
cdr3_length: 14
j_call: TRBJ2-5
v_call: TRBV27
cdr3_nt: TGTGCCAGCAGTCGACAGGGGGCGCTTGAGACCCAGTACTTC
cdr3_aa: CASSRQGALETQYF

d_call: .
clone_size: .
cdr3_length: 13
j_call: TRBJ1-4
v_call: TRBV27
cdr3_nt: TGTGCCAGCAGTTTAGTAGGGGCGGAAAAACTGTTTTTT
cdr3_aa: CASSLVGAEKLFF

d_call: .
clone_size: .
cdr3_length: 13
j_call: TRBJ1-1
v_call: TRBV18
cdr3_nt: TGTGCCAGCTCCGGACAGATGAACACTGAAGCTTTCTTT
cdr3_aa: CASSGQMNTEAFF

d_call: TRBD1
clone_size: .
cdr3_length: 13
j_call: TRBJ1-2
v_call: TRBV27
cdr3_nt: TGTGCCAGCAGTTCGGACAGGGGAACTGGCTACACCTTC
cdr3_aa: CASSSDRGTGYTF

d_call: .
clone_size: .
cdr3_length: 11
j_call: TRBJ1-1
v_call: TRBV6-5
cdr3_nt: TGTGCCAGCAGTTACTTGGGGCTAGCTTTCTTT
cdr3_aa: CASSYLGLAFF

d_call: TRBD1
clone_size: .
cdr3_length: 15
j_call: TRBJ2-5
v_call: TRBV28
cdr3_nt: TGTGCCAGCAGTTTAGCCGACAGGGGGCTAGAGACCCAGTACTTC
cdr3_aa: CASSLADRGLETQYF

d_call: TRBD1
clone_size: .
cdr3_length: 15
j_call: TRBJ1-2
v_call: TRBV28
cdr3_nt: TGTGCCAGCAGTTTGATTGGACAGGGGGCTGGGGGCTACACCTTC
cdr3_aa: CASSLIGQGAGGYTF

d_call: .
clone_size: .
cdr3_length: 11
j_call: TRBJ1-1
v_call: TRBV29-1
cdr3_nt: TGCAGCGTTGAAGATCGGTGGGAAGCTTTCTTT
cdr3_aa: CSVEDRWEAFF

d_call: .
clone_size: few
cdr3_length: 14
j_call: TRBJ1-5
v_call: TRBV2
cdr3_nt: TGTGCCAGCAGTGAAGCTTATGAGAATCAGCCCCAGCATTTT
cdr3_aa: CASSEAYENQPQHF

d_call: .
clone_size: .
cdr3_length: 12
j_call: TRBJ1-6
v_call: TRBV6-1
cdr3_nt: TGTGCCAGCAGTGTAAATAATTCACCCCTCCACTTT
cdr3_aa: CASSVNNSPLHF

d_call: .
clone_size: once
cdr3_length: 16
j_call: TRBJ1-2
v_call: TRBV28
cdr3_nt: TGTGCCAGCAGTCCCCCTTCGCTGACACACAACTATGGCTACACCTTC
cdr3_aa: CASSPPSLTHNYGYTF

d_call: TRBD1
clone_size: few
cdr3_length: 13
j_call: TRBJ1-2
v_call: TRBV19
cdr3_nt: TGTGCCAGTAGGGCGAAGGGGGCTGATGGCTACACCTTC
cdr3_aa: CASRAKGADGYTF

d_call: TRBD2
clone_size: .
cdr3_length: 15
j_call: TRBJ2-5
v_call: TRBV19
cdr3_nt: TGTGCCAGTAGCCGGGGGGGAGGGCGCCAAGAGACCCAGTACTTC
cdr3_aa: CASSRGGGRQETQYF

d_call: TRBD2
clone_size: .
cdr3_length: 15
j_call: TRBJ2-5
v_call: TRBV19
cdr3_nt: TGTGCCAGTAGTCCATTAGCGGGGGGGCTCGAGACCCAGTACTTC
cdr3_aa: CASSPLAGGLETQYF

d_call: .
clone_size: .
cdr3_length: 13
j_call: TRBJ1-1
v_call: TRBV6-5
cdr3_nt: TGTGCCAGCAGGATTAAATTGGCAGGGGACGCTTTCTTT
cdr3_aa: CASRIKLAGDAFF

d_call: .
clone_size: .
cdr3_length: 14
j_call: TRBJ2-5
v_call: TRBV7-9
cdr3_nt: TGTGCCAGCAGCTTAGAAAACATCTCGGGGGAGCAGTACTTC
cdr3_aa: CASSLENISGEQYF

d_call: .
clone_size: .
cdr3_length: 18
j_call: TRBJ2-7
v_call: TRBV5-1
cdr3_nt: TGCGCCAGCAGCTTGGTGGCGTCTTCTTCGGGGGATTCCTACGAGCAGTACTTC
cdr3_aa: CASSLVASSSGDSYEQYF

d_call: TRBD1
clone_size: few
cdr3_length: 19
j_call: TRBJ1-5
v_call: TRBV7-3
cdr3_nt: TGTGCCAGCAGCTTAATAGGGACAGGGGTGGTTTACGGCAATCAGCCCCAGCATTTT
cdr3_aa: CASSLIGTGVVYGNQPQHF

d_call: TRBD2
clone_size: .
cdr3_length: 15
j_call: TRBJ2-1
v_call: TRBV9
cdr3_nt: TGTGCCAGCAGCCCTCCCGGGACGGGGAGGGGTGAGCAGTTCTTC
cdr3_aa: CASSPPGTGRGEQFF

d_call: TRBD1
clone_size: .
cdr3_length: 12
j_call: TRBJ2-5
v_call: TRBV5-5
cdr3_nt: TGTGCCAGCAGCCCGACCGAGACAGGGGTGTACTTC
cdr3_aa: CASSPTETGVYF

d_call: TRBD1
clone_size: .
cdr3_length: 15
j_call: TRBJ2-7
v_call: TRBV18
cdr3_nt: TGTGCCAGCTCACCAGGGACAGGGGGCTCCTACGAGCAGTACTTC
cdr3_aa: CASSPGTGGSYEQYF